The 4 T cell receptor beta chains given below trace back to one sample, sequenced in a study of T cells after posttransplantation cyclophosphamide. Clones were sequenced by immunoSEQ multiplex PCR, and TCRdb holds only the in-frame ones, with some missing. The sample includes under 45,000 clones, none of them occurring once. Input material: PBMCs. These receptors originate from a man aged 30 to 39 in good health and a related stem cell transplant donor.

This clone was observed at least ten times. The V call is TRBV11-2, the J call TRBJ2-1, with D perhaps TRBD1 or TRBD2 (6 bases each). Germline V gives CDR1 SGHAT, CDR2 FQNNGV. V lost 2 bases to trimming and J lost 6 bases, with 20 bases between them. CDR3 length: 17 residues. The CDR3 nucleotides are TGTGCCAGCAGCTTACCCCCGGGAGCTAGCAGGGGCAATGAGCAGTTCTTC. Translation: CASSLPPGASRGNEQFF.

Here the CDR3 reads CASSLPTGGGETQYF. CDR3 DNA: TGTGCCAGCAGCTTACCCACAGGGGGCGGAGAGACCCAGTACTTC. The rearrangement joins TRBV7-6 to TRBJ2-5, with 9 positions matching TRBD1. The CDR3 is 15 residues long. In germline, CDR1 is SGHVS, CDR2 FNYEAQ. Trimming removed 2 bases from V and 4 bases from J; junction bases left unmatched: 5.

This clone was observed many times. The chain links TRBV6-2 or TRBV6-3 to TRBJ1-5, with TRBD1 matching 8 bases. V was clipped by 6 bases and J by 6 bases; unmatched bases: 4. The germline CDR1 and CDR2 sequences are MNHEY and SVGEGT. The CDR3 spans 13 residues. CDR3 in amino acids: CASSRDRIQPQHF. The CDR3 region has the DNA TGTGCCAGCAGCCGGGACAGGATTCAGCCCCAGCATTTT.

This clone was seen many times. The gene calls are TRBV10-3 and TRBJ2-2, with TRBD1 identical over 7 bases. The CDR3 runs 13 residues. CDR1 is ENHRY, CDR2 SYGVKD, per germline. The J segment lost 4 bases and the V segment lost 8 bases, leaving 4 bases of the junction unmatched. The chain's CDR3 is CAIQGTATGELFF. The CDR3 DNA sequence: TGTGCCATCCAGGGGACAGCCACCGGGGAGCTGTTTTTT.